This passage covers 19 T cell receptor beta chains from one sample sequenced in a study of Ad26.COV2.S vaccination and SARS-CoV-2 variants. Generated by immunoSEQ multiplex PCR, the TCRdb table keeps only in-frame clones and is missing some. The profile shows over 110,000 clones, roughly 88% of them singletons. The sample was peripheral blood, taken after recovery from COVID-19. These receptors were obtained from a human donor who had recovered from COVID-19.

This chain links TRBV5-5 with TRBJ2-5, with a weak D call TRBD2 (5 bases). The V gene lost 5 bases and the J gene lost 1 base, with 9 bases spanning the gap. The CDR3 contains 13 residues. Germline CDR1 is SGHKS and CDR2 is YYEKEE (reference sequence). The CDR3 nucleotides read TGTGCCAGCAGGACGGGATTCCAAGAGACCCAGTACTTC. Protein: CASRTGFQETQYF.

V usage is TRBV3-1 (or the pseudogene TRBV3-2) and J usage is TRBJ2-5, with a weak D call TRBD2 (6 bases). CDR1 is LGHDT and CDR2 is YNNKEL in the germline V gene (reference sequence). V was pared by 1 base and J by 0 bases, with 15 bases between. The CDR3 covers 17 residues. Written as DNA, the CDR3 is TGTGCCAGCAGCCAAGCCGAGATAGCGGCGTACCAAGAGACCCAGTACTTC. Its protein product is CASSQAEIAAYQETQYF.

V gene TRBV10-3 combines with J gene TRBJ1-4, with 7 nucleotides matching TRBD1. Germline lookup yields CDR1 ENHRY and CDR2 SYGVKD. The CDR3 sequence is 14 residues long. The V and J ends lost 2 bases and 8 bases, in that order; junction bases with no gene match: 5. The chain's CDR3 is CAISEDRAGEKLFF. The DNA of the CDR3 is TGTGCCATCAGTGAGGACAGGGCTGGGGAAAAACTGTTTTTT.

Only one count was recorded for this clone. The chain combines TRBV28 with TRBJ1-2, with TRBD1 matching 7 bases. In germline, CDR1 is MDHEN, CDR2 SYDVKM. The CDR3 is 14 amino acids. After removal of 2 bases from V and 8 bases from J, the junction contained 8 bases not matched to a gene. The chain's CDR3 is CASSLKGAGIGYTF. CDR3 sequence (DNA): TGTGCCAGCAGTTTAAAGGGGGCGGGGATCGGCTACACCTTC.

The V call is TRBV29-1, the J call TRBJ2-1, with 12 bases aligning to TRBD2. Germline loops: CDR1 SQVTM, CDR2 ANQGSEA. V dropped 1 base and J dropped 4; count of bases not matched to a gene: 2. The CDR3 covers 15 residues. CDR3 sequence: CSVEGLAGAYNEQFF. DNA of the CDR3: TGCAGCGTTGAAGGACTAGCGGGGGCGTACAATGAGCAGTTCTTC.

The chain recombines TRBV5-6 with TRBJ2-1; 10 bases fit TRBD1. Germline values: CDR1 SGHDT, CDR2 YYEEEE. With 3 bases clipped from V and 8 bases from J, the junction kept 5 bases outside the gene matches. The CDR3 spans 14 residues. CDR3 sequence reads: CASSWDRGSDEQFF. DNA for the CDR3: TGTGCCAGCAGCTGGGACAGGGGCAGCGATGAGCAGTTCTTC.

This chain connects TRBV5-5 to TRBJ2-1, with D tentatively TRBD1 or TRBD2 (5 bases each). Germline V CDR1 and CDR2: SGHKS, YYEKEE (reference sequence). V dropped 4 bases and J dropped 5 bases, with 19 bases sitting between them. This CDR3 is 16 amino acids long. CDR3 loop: CASSPVAGTLDNEQFF. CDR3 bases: TGTGCCAGCAGCCCGGTTGCCGGGACCCTAGACAATGAGCAGTTCTTC.

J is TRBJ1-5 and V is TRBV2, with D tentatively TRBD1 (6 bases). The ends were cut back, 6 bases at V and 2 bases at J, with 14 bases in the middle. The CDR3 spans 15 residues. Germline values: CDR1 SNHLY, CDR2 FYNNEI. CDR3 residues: CASRAQGQGNQPQHF. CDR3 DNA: TGTGCCAGCAGAGCACAGGGTCAGGGCAATCAGCCCCAGCATTTT.

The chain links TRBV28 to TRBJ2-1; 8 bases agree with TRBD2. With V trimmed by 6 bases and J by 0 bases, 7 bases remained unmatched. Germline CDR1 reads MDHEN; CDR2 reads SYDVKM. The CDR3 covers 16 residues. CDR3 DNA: TGTGCCAGCAGCCGTCCGGGGGGGATCTCCTACAATGAGCAGTTCTTC. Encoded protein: CASSRPGGISYNEQFF.

CDR3: CASKGGTDLTGELFF. The DNA of the CDR3 is TGTGCCAGCAAAGGAGGGACAGACCTCACCGGGGAGCTGTTTTTT. The chain joins TRBV27 to TRBJ2-2; a weak D match, TRBD1 (7 bases). CDR1 and CDR2 from the germline V gene are MNHEY and SMNVEV (reference sequence). Trimming took 7 bases from V and 4 from J, leaving 16 bases between them. The CDR3 consists of 15 residues.

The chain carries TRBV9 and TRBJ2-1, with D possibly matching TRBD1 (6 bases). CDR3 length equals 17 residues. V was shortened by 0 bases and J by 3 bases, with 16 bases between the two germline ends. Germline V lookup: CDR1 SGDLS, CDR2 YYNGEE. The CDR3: CASSVEGRTAFYNEQFF. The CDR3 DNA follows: TGTGCCAGCAGCGTAGAAGGCCGGACAGCCTTCTACAATGAGCAGTTCTTC. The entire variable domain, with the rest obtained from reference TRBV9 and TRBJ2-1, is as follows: DSGVTQTPKHLITATGQRVTLRCSPRSGDLSVYWYQQSLDQGLQFLIQYYNGEERAKGNILERFSAQQFPDLHSELNLSSLELGDSALYFCASSVEGRTAFYNEQFFGPGTRLTVL.

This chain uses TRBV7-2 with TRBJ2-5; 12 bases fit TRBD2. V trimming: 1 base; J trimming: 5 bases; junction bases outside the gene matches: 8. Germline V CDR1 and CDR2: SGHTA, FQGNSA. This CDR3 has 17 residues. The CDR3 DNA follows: TGTGCCAGCAGCTTAGACCCGCCTAGCGGGGGGGCGGAGACCCAGTACTTC. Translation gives CASSLDPPSGGAETQYF. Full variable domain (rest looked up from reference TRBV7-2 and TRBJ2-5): GAGVSQSPSNKVTEKGKDVELRCDPISGHTALYWYRQSLGQGLEFLIYFQGNSAPDKSGLPSDRFSAERTGGSVSTLTIQRTQQEDSAVYLCASSLDPPSGGAETQYFGPGTRLLVL.

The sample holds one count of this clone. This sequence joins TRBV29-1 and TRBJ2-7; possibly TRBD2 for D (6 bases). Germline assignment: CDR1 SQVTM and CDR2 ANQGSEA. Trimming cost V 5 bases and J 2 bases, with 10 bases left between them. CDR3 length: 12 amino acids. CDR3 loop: CSVRGSTYEQYF. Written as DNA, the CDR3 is TGCAGCGTTCGGGGGTCCACCTACGAGCAGTACTTC.

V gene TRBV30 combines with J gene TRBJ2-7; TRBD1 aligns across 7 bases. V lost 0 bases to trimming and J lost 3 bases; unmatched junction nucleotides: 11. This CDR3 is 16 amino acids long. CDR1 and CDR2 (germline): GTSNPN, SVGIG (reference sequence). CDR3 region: CAWSVLGGRRSYEQYF. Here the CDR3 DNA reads TGTGCCTGGAGTGTATTAGGGGGCAGACGAAGCTACGAGCAGTACTTC.

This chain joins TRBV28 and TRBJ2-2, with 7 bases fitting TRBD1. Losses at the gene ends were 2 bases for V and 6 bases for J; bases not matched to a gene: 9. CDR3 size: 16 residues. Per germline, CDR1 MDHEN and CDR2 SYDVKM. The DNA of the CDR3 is TGTGCCAGCAGTTTACGTCCGCGACAGGGTGCCGGGGAGCTGTTTTTT. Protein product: CASSLRPRQGAGELFF.

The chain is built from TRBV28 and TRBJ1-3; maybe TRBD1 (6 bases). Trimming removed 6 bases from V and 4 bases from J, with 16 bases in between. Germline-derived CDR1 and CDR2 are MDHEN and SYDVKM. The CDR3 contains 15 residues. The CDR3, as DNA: TGTGCCAGCAGAAACAACAGGGTAGGCGGAAACACCATATATTTT. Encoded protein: CASRNNRVGGNTIYF. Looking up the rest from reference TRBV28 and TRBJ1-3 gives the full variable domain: DVKVTQSSRYLVKRTGEKVFLECVQDMDHENMFWYRQDPGLGLRLIYFSYDVKMKEKGDIPEGYSVSREKKERFSLILESASTNQTSMYLCASRNNRVGGNTIYFGEGSWLTVV.

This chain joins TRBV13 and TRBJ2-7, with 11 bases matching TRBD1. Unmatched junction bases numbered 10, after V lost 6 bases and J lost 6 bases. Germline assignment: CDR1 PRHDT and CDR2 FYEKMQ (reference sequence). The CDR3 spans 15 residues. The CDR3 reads CASSLPGQGVIEQYF. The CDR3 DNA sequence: TGTGCCAGCAGTCTTCCGGGACAGGGGGTAATCGAGCAGTACTTC.

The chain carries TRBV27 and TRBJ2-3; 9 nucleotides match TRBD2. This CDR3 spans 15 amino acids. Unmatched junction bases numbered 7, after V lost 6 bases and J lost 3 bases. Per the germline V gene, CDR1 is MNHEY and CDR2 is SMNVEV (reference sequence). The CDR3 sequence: CASSGGGAVTDTQYF. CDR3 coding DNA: TGTGCCAGCAGCGGCGGGGGGGCGGTGACAGATACGCAGTATTTT.

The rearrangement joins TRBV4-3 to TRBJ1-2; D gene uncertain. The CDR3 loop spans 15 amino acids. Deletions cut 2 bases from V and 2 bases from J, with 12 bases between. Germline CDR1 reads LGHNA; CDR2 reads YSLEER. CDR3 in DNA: TGCGCCAGCAGCCAACTTCGGCTAGGGAACTATGGCTACACCTTC. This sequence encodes CASSQLRLGNYGYTF.